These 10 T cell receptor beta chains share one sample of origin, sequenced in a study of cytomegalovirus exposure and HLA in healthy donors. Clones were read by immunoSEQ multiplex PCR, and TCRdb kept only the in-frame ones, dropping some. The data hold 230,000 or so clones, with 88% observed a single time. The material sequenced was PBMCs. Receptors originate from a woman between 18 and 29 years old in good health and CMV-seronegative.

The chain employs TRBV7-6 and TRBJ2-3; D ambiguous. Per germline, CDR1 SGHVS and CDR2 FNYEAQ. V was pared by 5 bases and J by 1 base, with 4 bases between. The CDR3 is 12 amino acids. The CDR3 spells CASSGRTDTQYF. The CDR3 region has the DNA TGTGCCAGCAGCGGGCGCACAGATACGCAGTATTTT.

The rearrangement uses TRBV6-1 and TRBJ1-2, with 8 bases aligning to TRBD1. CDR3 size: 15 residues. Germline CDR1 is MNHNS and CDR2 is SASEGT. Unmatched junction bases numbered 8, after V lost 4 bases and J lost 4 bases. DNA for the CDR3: TGTGCCAGCAGTGGACAGGGGACAGTTACCTATGGCTACACCTTC. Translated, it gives CASSGQGTVTYGYTF.

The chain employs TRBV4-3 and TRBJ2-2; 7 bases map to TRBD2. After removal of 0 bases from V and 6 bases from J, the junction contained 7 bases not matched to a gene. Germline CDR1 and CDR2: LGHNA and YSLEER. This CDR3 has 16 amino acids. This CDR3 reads CASSQDPGGGAGELFF. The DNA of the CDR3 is TGCGCCAGCAGCCAAGATCCGGGAGGCGGCGCCGGGGAGCTGTTTTTT.

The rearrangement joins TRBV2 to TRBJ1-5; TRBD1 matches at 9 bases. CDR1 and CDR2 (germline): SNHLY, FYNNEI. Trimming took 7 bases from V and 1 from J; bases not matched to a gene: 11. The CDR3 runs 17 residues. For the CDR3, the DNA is TGTGCCAGCACATGGGACAGGGACGGATGGAGCAATCAGCCCCAGCATTTT. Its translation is CASTWDRDGWSNQPQHF.

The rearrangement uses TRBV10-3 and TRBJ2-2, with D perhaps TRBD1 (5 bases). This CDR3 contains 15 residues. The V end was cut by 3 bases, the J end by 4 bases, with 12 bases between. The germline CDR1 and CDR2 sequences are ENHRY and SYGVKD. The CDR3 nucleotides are TGTGCCATCAGTGAACTCAGACAGAGCACCGGGGAGCTGTTTTTT. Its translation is CAISELRQSTGELFF.

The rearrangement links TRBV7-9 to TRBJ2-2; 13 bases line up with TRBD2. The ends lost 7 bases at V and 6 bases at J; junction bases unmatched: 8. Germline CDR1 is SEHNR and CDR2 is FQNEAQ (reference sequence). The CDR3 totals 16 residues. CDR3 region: CASTPRGTSGAGELFF. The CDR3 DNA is TGTGCCAGCACCCCCCGGGGGACTAGCGGGGCCGGGGAGCTGTTTTTT.

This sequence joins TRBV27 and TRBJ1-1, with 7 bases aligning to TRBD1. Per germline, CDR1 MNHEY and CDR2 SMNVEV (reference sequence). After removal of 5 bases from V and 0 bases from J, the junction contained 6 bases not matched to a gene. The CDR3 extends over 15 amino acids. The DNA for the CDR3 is TGTGCCAGCAGTCCCCTGGACAGGTTGAACACTGAAGCTTTCTTT. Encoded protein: CASSPLDRLNTEAFF.

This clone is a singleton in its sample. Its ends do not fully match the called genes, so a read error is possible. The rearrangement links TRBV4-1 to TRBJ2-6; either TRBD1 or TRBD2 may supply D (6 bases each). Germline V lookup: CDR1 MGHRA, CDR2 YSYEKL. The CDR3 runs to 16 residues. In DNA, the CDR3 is TGCGCCAGCAGTCAAGGGGGGCGGTCTGGGGCCAACGTCCTGACTTTC. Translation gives CASSQGGRSGANVLTF.

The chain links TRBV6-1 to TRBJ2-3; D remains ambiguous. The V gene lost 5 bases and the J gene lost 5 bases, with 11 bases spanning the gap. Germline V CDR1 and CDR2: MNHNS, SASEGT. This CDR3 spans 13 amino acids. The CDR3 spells CASSLIWRDTQYF. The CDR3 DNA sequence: TGTGCCAGCAGTTTAATCTGGAGAGATACGCAGTATTTT.

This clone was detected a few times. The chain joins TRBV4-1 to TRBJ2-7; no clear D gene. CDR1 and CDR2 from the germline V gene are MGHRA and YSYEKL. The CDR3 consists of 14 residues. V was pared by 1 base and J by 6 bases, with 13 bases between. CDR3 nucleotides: TGCGCCAGCAGCCAAGTAAGTCCCCTGGCCGAGCAGTACTTC. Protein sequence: CASSQVSPLAEQYF.